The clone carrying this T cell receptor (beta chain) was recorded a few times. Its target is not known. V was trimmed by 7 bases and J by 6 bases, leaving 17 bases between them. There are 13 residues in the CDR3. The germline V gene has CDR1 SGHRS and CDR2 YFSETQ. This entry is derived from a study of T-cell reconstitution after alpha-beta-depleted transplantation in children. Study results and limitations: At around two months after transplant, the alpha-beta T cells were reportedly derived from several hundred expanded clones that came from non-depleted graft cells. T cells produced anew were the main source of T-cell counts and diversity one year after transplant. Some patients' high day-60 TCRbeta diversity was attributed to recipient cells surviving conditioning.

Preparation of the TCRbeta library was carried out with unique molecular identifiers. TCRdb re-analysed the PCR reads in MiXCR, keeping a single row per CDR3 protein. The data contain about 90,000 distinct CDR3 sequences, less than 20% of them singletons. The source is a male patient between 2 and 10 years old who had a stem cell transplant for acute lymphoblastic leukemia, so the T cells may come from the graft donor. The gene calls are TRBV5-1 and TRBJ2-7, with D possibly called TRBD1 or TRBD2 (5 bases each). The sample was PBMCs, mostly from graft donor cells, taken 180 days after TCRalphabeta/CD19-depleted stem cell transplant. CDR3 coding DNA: TGCGCCAGCGCTGGGACCGCCGTCGCCGAGCAGTACTTC. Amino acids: CASAGTAVAEQYF.